This is a list of T cell receptor beta chains from one sample in a study of untreated major depressive disorder. The repertoire was sequenced with immunoSEQ multiplex PCR; TCRdb's copy has only in-frame clones and lacks some. The sample consists of some 21,000 clones, about 90% of them appearing once. Sequences were obtained from CD4+ T cells from PBMCs. The receptors were gathered from a woman between 35 and 50 years old in good health. Each CDR3 is given with its conserved first and last residue. Each record gives: J gene, D gene, clone size, V gene, CDR3 DNA, CDR3 protein. A D gene is named only where the DNA matches it firmly. Part of the rows lack a size; the others show once, few, many or a class for expanded clones.

TRBJ1-1 NA NA TRBV7-8 TGTGCCAGCAGCTTGGGTCAGGCTCTGAACACTGAAGCTTTCTTT CASSLGQALNTEAFF
TRBJ2-5 NA NA TRBV5-1 TGCGCCAGCAGCTTGGGGTCCGAAGAGACCCAGTACTTC CASSLGSEETQYF
TRBJ1-2 TRBD1 NA TRBV2 TGTGCCAGCAGCTGGGGACAGGGGGCGAAGTATGGCTACACCTTC CASSWGQGAKYGYTF
TRBJ2-5 NA NA TRBV6-5 TGTGCCAGCGGCACTAGCAGCCAAAAGACCCAGTACTTC CASGTSSQKTQYF
TRBJ2-2 NA NA TRBV19 TGTGCCAGTAGTATAAGAGGGACGAACACCGGGGAGCTGTTTTTT CASSIRGTNTGELFF
TRBJ1-2 NA NA TRBV27 TGTGCCAGCAGTGATCGGGGCTTCTATGGCTACACCTTC CASSDRGFYGYTF
TRBJ2-3 TRBD2 NA TRBV5-1 TGCGCCAGCAGCTTTAGCGGGGGGGCCGCAGATACGCAGTATTTT CASSFSGGAADTQYF
TRBJ2-7 NA NA TRBV19 TGTGCCAGTAGTAACCAGCTCACCTACGAGCAGTACTTC CASSNQLTYEQYF
TRBJ2-3 NA NA TRBV29-1 TGCAGCGTTGTGGGCAGAGCTAGCACAGATACGCAGTATTTT CSVVGRASTDTQYF
TRBJ1-2 NA once TRBV28 TGTGCCAGCAGTTTGAGGGGCAGGAGTACTAACTATGGCTACACCTTC CASSLRGRSTNYGYTF
TRBJ2-1 NA NA TRBV7-6 TGTGCCAGCAGCTTAGTAGGGGGCAATGAGCAGTTCTTC CASSLVGGNEQFF
TRBJ2-2 TRBD2 few TRBV27 TGTGCCAGCAGTTTACCCTTGGGCGGGGGGCCCGGGGAGCTGTTTTTT CASSLPLGGGPGELFF
TRBJ2-1 NA NA TRBV9 TGTGCCAGCAGCGTTGGTGGGGCAAACAATGAGCAGTTCTTC CASSVGGANNEQFF
TRBJ1-2 NA NA TRBV15 TGTGCCACCAGCAGAGAGTGGACAGCGAGCTATGGCTACACCTTC CATSREWTASYGYTF
TRBJ1-2 NA NA TRBV7-2 TGTGCCAGCAGGCGCCGGGGGGACAACTATGGCTACACCTTC CASRRRGDNYGYTF
TRBJ1-1 NA few TRBV6-5 TGTGCCAGCAGTAAAGAGATTTGGGCGCCAGCTTTCTTT CASSKEIWAPAFF
TRBJ1-6 TRBD1 NA TRBV28 TGTGCCAGCAGTTTGGGACAGGGGGCCTTGGGCCTCCACTTT CASSLGQGALGLHF
TRBJ2-2 NA NA TRBV7-8 TGTGCCAGCAGCTTAGAGTTAACAAGGCTTAACACCGGGGAGCTGTTTTTT CASSLELTRLNTGELFF
TRBJ2-7 TRBD2 NA TRBV7-8 TGTGCCAGCAGCTTGACGACTAGCGGGATGCCCTACGAGCAGTACTTC CASSLTTSGMPYEQYF
TRBJ1-2 NA NA TRBV6-7 TGTGCCAGCACCACTTGGAAACCTTATGGCTACACCTTC CASTTWKPYGYTF
TRBJ1-2 NA NA TRBV28 TGTGCCAGCAGTTTAATACGCATGCTGCCCTATGGCTACACCTTC CASSLIRMLPYGYTF
TRBJ1-1 NA NA TRBV6-5 TGTGCCAGCAGTTATTCAGGCTCGGAAGCTTTCTTT CASSYSGSEAFF
TRBJ2-1 NA NA TRBV29-1 TGCAGCGCCTACCTCCTGTCGGGAGTGTATGGTGAGCAGTTCTTC CSAYLLSGVYGEQFF
TRBJ1-2 TRBD1 NA TRBV2 TGTGCCAGCACCCGAACGGGACAGGGGTACTATGGCTACACCTTC CASTRTGQGYYGYTF
TRBJ1-6 TRBD1 NA TRBV27 TGTGCCAGCAGGGCAACAGGGGGCTTACCGATCCCGTATGTGAATTCACCCCTCCACTTT CASRATGGLPIPYVNSPLHF
TRBJ1-1 NA NA TRBV19 TGTGCCAGTAGTACGACGGGAGGGGCCGGCATGAACACTGAAGCTTTCTTT CASSTTGGAGMNTEAFF
TRBJ2-5 TRBD2 NA TRBV7-3 TGTGCCAGCAGCGCACTAGCGGGGGACGGAGAGACCCAGTACTTC CASSALAGDGETQYF
TRBJ1-1 NA NA TRBV11-2 TGTGCCAGCAGCTTAGAGCCGGGGGTAAACACTGAAGCTTTCTTT CASSLEPGVNTEAFF
TRBJ1-2 NA NA TRBV2 TGTGCCAGCAGGGAAGTACAGATCTATGGCTACACCTTC CASREVQIYGYTF
TRBJ2-5 TRBD2 NA TRBV6-5 TGTGCCAGCAGTTCCGCGGGAGTGGGGCAAGAGACCCAGTACTTC CASSSAGVGQETQYF
TRBJ2-5 NA NA TRBV7-9 TGTGCCAGCAGCCAGGTGTTTAACCAAGAGACCCAGTACTTC CASSQVFNQETQYF
TRBJ2-1 TRBD2 NA TRBV30 TGTGCCTGGAGTGTTGGGACTAGCGGGAGATGGGGGTACAATGAGCAGTTCTTC CAWSVGTSGRWGYNEQFF
TRBJ1-1 NA NA TRBV6-5 TGTGCCAGCAGCGACGGGGCTATGAACACTGAAGCTTTCTTT CASSDGAMNTEAFF
TRBJ2-1 NA NA TRBV7-2 TGTGCCAGCAGCTACCGGGACGGATACTACAATGAGCAGTTCTTC CASSYRDGYYNEQFF
TRBJ1-1 NA NA TRBV10-2 TGCGCCAGCAGGTCAGGGAACACTGAAGCTTTCTTT CASRSGNTEAFF
TRBJ2-5 TRBD2 NA TRBV27 TGTGCCAGCAGCTCGGGGGGAACACTCGCCGAGACCCAGTACTTC CASSSGGTLAETQYF
TRBJ2-3 NA once TRBV27 TGTGCCAGCAGTTCCACCGCCCGAGGACAGACGCAGTATTTT CASSSTARGQTQYF
TRBJ1-5 NA few TRBV11-2 TGTGCCAGCAGCTTAGTAGGCGGATCCCAGCATTTT CASSLVGGSQHF
TRBJ2-3 NA NA TRBV2 TGTGCCACTAGGGACGGAAACACAGATACGCAGTATTTT CATRDGNTDTQYF
TRBJ2-7 TRBD1 NA TRBV6-1 TGTGCCAGCAGACAGGGGGGCTACGAGCAGTACTTC CASRQGGYEQYF
TRBJ2-2 NA NA TRBV5-1 TGCGCCAGCAGCTTGGGGGACAGCGGGACCGGGGAGCTGTTTTTT CASSLGDSGTGELFF
TRBJ2-1 NA NA TRBV5-1 TGCGCCAGCAGCTTGGTTGGCGGAGCCTACAATGAGCAGTTCTTC CASSLVGGAYNEQFF
TRBJ1-1 NA NA TRBV29-1 TGCAGCGTCGGCGCCAGGGGAGGAAGGAACACTGAAGCTTTCTTT CSVGARGGRNTEAFF
TRBJ2-1 TRBD2 NA TRBV27 TGTGCCAGCAGTTTTAGCGGCGGGAGGGCTAGCGATGAGCAGTTCTTC CASSFSGGRASDEQFF
TRBJ2-7 NA NA TRBV10-3 TGTGCCATCAGTGAGGGGGCGACGGACTACGAGCAGTACTTC CAISEGATDYEQYF
TRBJ2-5 NA NA TRBV5-1 TGCGCCAGCAGCTTGGGGGTAGGGGATCAAGAGACCCAGTACTTC CASSLGVGDQETQYF
TRBJ1-1 NA NA TRBV6-5 TGTGCCAGCAGTTACTCTCGTCTGAACACTGAAGCTTTCTTT CASSYSRLNTEAFF
TRBJ2-7 TRBD2 NA TRBV7-2 TGTGCCAGCAGCTTAGCGGTCAGCGGGAGGGAGCAGTACTTC CASSLAVSGREQYF
TRBJ2-3 TRBD2 NA TRBV6-1 TGTGCCAGCAGTGAAGCGTTCCTCGCGGGAGGGGTAGATACGCAGTATTTT CASSEAFLAGGVDTQYF
TRBJ1-2 NA NA TRBV10-3 TGTGCCATCAGTGACAAAGCTGACTATGGCTACACCTTC CAISDKADYGYTF
TRBJ2-2 TRBD2 NA TRBV4-1 TGCGCCAGCAGCCAAGATCCCATAGCGGGGGGGTTTACCGGGGAGCTGTTTTTT CASSQDPIAGGFTGELFF
TRBJ2-2 NA NA TRBV4-1 TGCGCCAGCAGCCAAGGCGGACTTACGAACACCGGGGAGCTGTTTTTT CASSQGGLTNTGELFF
TRBJ2-5 NA NA TRBV5-4 TGTGCCAGCAGCTGGACTCAGGGGGGCCAAGAGACCCAGTACTTC CASSWTQGGQETQYF
TRBJ2-6 TRBD1 few TRBV28 TGTGCCAGCAGCGGCGGACAGGGGACAAGCTCTGGGGCCAACGTCCTGACTTTC CASSGGQGTSSGANVLTF
TRBJ1-2 NA NA TRBV7-2 TGTGCCAGCAGCTTACCAAGCGGGTATGGCTACACCTTC CASSLPSGYGYTF
TRBJ2-3 NA few TRBV4-1 TGCGCCAGCAGCCACCCCGGGCGCGGCACAGATACGCAGTATTTT CASSHPGRGTDTQYF
TRBJ1-4 NA few TRBV6-5 TGTGCCAGCAGTTACGGGTCGGAATCCGAAAAACTGTTTTTT CASSYGSESEKLFF